The 20 T cell receptor beta chains below were found in one sample sequenced in a study of blood T cell repertoires in COVID-19. The repertoire was sequenced with immunoSEQ multiplex PCR; TCRdb's copy has only in-frame clones and lacks some. There are about 170,000 clones in the sample; approximately 79% occur only once, and under 20% lies in the top ten. Sequenced input: PBMCs or T cells enriched from blood (not recorded which). Source of these receptors: a woman aged 70-85 years in a cohort exposed to, infected with or recovered from COVID-19 (not recorded which).

This clone has only a few counts. This chain links TRBV19 with TRBJ2-2, with a possible D match to TRBD2 (6 bases). Germline values: CDR1 LNHDA, CDR2 SQIVND (reference sequence). The CDR3 is 20 amino acids. V shed 1 base and J shed 1 base, with 22 bases lying between them. As DNA, the CDR3 is TGTGCCAGTAGTATAGGAGTAGTTCTACGGTCGGGGGTGAACACCGGGGAGCTGTTTTTT. It is translated as CASSIGVVLRSGVNTGELFF.

The rearrangement joins TRBV28 to TRBJ1-6, with TRBD1 matching over 11 bases. Germline V CDR1 and CDR2: MDHEN, SYDVKM. This CDR3 is built from 14 residues. Trimming at V came to 8 bases and at J to 8 bases, leaving 5 bases not matched to a gene. Written as DNA, the CDR3 is TGTGCCAGCGAGGGACAGGGGGTCTATTCACCCCTCCACTTT. This codes for CASEGQGVYSPLHF. Based on the CDR3 plus reference TRBV28 and TRBJ1-6, the full variable domain is DVKVTQSSRYLVKRTGEKVFLECVQDMDHENMFWYRQDPGLGLRLIYFSYDVKMKEKGDIPEGYSVSREKKERFSLILESASTNQTSMYLCASEGQGVYSPLHFGNGTRLTVT.

This clone has a single count. This chain links TRBV14 with TRBJ1-2, with D perhaps TRBD1 (5 bases). Germline V gene sequence: CDR1 SGHDN, CDR2 FVKESK. V lost 4 bases, J lost 3 bases, and 15 bases lay in between. This CDR3 has 15 residues. The DNA for the CDR3 is TGTGCCAGCAGCCCCTATGGGGCGGCCTACTATGGCTACACCTTC. This sequence encodes CASSPYGAAYYGYTF.

The chain carries TRBV5-1 and TRBJ1-6, with unresolved D. This CDR3 has 14 residues. V was clipped by 0 bases and J by 5 bases, with 6 bases between them. Germline V lookup: CDR1 SGHRS, CDR2 YFSETQ. In nucleotides, the CDR3 is TGCGCCAGCAGCTTGGACGCTAATAATTCACCCCTCCACTTT. It codes for CASSLDANNSPLHF.

This clone was recorded only once. The J gene is TRBJ1-4, the V gene TRBV19, with TRBD1 matching 7 bases. The CDR3 spans 17 residues. The V and J ends lost 5 bases and 6 bases, in that order; junction bases with no gene match: 15. Germline-derived CDR1 and CDR2 are LNHDA and SQIVND (reference sequence). This CDR3 reads CASSLRPTGDGYEKLFF. In DNA, the CDR3 is TGTGCCAGTAGTTTACGCCCCACAGGGGACGGCTATGAAAAACTGTTTTTT.

The chain links TRBV28 to TRBJ1-3; TRBD1 agrees at 7 bases. Trimming removed 5 bases from V and 4 bases from J; junction bases left unmatched: 5. This CDR3 is built from 14 residues. Germline CDR1 and CDR2: MDHEN and SYDVKM. The CDR3 DNA sequence: TGTGCCAGCAGTGAGGGGGCGTTAGGAAACACCATATATTTT. Translating it yields CASSEGALGNTIYF.

This clone was observed a few times. The CDR3 region has the DNA TGTGCCAGCAGCGACAGCGGGAGCGAAAGCACAGATACGCAGTATTTT. Its protein is CASSDSGSESTDTQYF. The gene calls are TRBV7-9 and TRBJ2-3; TRBD2 agrees at 8 bases. With 5 bases clipped from V and 0 bases from J, the junction kept 7 bases outside the gene matches. Germline CDR1 SEHNR, CDR2 FQNEAQ (reference sequence). The CDR3 has 16 residues.

This chain links TRBV12-5 with TRBJ2-3; TRBD2 matches at 14 bases. The V gene end was trimmed by 3 bases and the J gene end by 5 bases; junction bases not matched to a gene: 7. This CDR3 has 17 residues. Germline values: CDR1 LGHNT, CDR2 FRNRAP. This chain's CDR3 is CASGFQTSGRVVDTQYF. CDR3 in DNA: TGTGCTAGTGGTTTCCAGACTAGCGGGAGGGTCGTAGATACGCAGTATTTT.

This clone turned up a few times. This rearrangement joins TRBV5-1 to TRBJ1-1; D is possibly TRBD1 (5 bases). The CDR3 is 14 amino acids. Between the trimmed V and J ends, which lost 0 bases and 4 bases, there was a span of 10 bases. CDR1 and CDR2 from the germline V gene are SGHRS and YFSETQ. CDR3 protein: CASSLGEGPTEAFF. As DNA, the CDR3 is TGCGCCAGCAGCTTGGGGGAGGGACCCACTGAAGCTTTCTTT.

The rearrangement joins TRBV5-1 to TRBJ2-5; 7 bases line up with TRBD1. Trimming removed 4 bases from V and 5 bases from J; junction bases left unmatched: 8. Germline assignment: CDR1 SGHRS and CDR2 YFSETQ. The CDR3 is 14 residues long. Here the CDR3 reads CASSRNRGRETQYF. CDR3 sequence (DNA): TGCGCCAGCAGCCGTAACAGGGGCAGGGAGACCCAGTACTTC.

The rearrangement links TRBV2 to TRBJ1-4; no clear D. Germline V lookup: CDR1 SNHLY, CDR2 FYNNEI. Trimming removed 3 bases at V and 7 bases at J, with 12 bases between. The CDR3 contains 14 residues. The CDR3 DNA reads as TGTGCCAGCAGTGAGGGAGGGCGGGTTGAAAAACTGTTTTTT. It specifies CASSEGGRVEKLFF.

The chain carries TRBV5-8 and TRBJ2-6, with 8 bases fitting TRBD1. There are 16 residues in the CDR3. Germline CDR1 and CDR2: SGHTS and YDEGEE. Unmatched junction bases numbered 9, after V lost 4 bases and J lost 6 bases. The chain's CDR3 is CASSPDRGVAANVLTF. CDR3 nucleotides: TGTGCCAGCAGCCCTGACAGGGGTGTGGCGGCCAACGTCCTGACTTTC.

The chain is built from TRBV28 and TRBJ1-5, with 7 nucleotides matching TRBD1. V dropped 5 bases and J dropped 4; count of bases not matched to a gene: 5. The CDR3 loop spans 14 amino acids. The V gene's germline CDR1 is MDHEN and CDR2 SYDVKM. In nucleotides, the CDR3 is TGTGCCAGCAGTATCTCAGGGGGGAATCAGCCCCAGCATTTT. Translation: CASSISGGNQPQHF.

This clone was counted a single time. The V call is TRBV5-1, the J call TRBJ2-3; possibly TRBD1 for D (6 bases). The germline V gene encodes CDR1 SGHRS and CDR2 YFSETQ. V dropped 1 base and J dropped 10 bases, with 16 bases sitting between them. The CDR3 covers 14 residues. CDR3 DNA: TGCGCCAGCAGCTTGAGGGGGTGGAATCTCGCGCAGTATTTT. Its protein is CASSLRGWNLAQYF.

The chain carries TRBV7-6 and TRBJ2-1; D might be TRBD2 (6 bases). Germline V lookup: CDR1 SGHVS, CDR2 FNYEAQ. Trimming left V 2 bases short and J 0 bases short, with 17 bases between. The CDR3 has 18 amino acids. CDR3 sequence (DNA): TGTGCCAGCAGCTTATCCCTAGCGTCTTCGATCTCCTACAATGAGCAGTTCTTC. Its translation is CASSLSLASSISYNEQFF.

This chain links TRBV2 with TRBJ2-2, with 7 bases that match TRBD1. CDR1 and CDR2 (germline): SNHLY, FYNNEI. Trimming took 7 bases from V and 0 from J; bases not matched to a gene: 5. The CDR3 contains 15 residues. The CDR3 DNA is TGTGCCAGCAACGGACAGGTAGCGAACACCGGGGAGCTGTTTTTT. Its protein is CASNGQVANTGELFF.

This clone was seen only once. The J gene is TRBJ2-7, the V gene TRBV2, with TRBD2 identical over 13 bases. Germline CDR1 is SNHLY and CDR2 is FYNNEI. This CDR3 has 15 residues. Losses at the gene ends were 6 bases for V and 0 bases for J; bases not matched to a gene: 2. As DNA, the CDR3 is TGTGCCAGCAGGGGACTAGCGGGACCCTCCTACGAGCAGTACTTC. Amino acid sequence: CASRGLAGPSYEQYF.

V gene TRBV19 combines with J gene TRBJ2-7, with D possibly matching TRBD2 (5 bases). There are 14 residues in the CDR3. The V and J ends lost 6 bases and 6 bases respectively, with 18 bases between them. Germline values: CDR1 LNHDA, CDR2 SQIVND (reference sequence). The CDR3 sequence: CASSTSSSTSEQYF. As DNA, the CDR3 is TGTGCCAGTAGCACATCTAGCTCCACGAGCGAGCAGTACTTC.

V gene TRBV7-3 combines with J gene TRBJ2-1; D gene ambiguous. Germline-derived CDR1 and CDR2 are SGHTA and FQGTGA. This CDR3 comprises 13 residues. Trimming took 1 base from V and 6 from J, leaving 7 bases between them. The CDR3 nucleotides read TGTGCCAGCAGCTTAAGGGCCGGCAATGAGCAGTTCTTC. Protein sequence: CASSLRAGNEQFF.

The chain links TRBV27 to TRBJ2-7; D may be TRBD2 (5 bases). CDR3 length: 14 amino acids. Germline values: CDR1 MNHEY, CDR2 SMNVEV (reference sequence). Trimming stripped 5 bases from V and 0 bases from J, with 11 bases between. This CDR3 is CASSLRESSYEQYF. The CDR3 DNA is TGTGCCAGCAGTCTTAGGGAGAGCTCCTACGAGCAGTACTTC.